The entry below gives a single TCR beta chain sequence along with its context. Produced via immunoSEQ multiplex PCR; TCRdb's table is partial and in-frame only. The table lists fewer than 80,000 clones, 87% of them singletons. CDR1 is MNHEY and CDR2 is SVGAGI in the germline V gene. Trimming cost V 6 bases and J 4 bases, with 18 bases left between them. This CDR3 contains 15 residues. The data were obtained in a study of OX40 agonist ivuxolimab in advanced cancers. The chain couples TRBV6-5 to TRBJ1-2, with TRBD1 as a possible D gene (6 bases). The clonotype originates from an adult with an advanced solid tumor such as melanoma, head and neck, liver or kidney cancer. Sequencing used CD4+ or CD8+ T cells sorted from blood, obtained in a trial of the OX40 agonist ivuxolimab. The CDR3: CASSRREGGGYGYTF. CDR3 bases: TGTGCCAGCAGCCGACGGGAAGGGGGGGGCTATGGCTACACCTTC.